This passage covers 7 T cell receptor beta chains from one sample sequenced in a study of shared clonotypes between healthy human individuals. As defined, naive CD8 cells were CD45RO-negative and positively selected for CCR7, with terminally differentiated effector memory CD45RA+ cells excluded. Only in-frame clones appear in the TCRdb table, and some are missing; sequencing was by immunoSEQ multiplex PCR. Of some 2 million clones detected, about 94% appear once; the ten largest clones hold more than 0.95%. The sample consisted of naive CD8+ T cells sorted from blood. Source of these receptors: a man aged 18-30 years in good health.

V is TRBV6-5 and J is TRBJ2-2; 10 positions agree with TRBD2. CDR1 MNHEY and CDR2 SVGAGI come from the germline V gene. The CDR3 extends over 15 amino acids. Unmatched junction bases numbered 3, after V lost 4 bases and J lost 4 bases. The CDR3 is CASSSWTSGTGELFF. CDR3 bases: TGTGCCAGCAGTTCCTGGACTAGCGGCACCGGGGAGCTGTTTTTT.

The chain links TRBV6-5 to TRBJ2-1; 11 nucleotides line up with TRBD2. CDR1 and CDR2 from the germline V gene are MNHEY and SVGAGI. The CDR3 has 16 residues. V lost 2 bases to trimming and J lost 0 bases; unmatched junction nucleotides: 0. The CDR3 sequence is CASSYTSGGSYNEQFF. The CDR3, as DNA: TGTGCCAGCAGTTACACTAGCGGGGGCTCCTACAATGAGCAGTTCTTC.

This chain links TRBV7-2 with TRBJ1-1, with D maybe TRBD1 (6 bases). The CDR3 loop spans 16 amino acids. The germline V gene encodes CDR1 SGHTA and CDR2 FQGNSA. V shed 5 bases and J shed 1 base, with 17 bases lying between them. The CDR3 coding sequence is TGTGCCAGCAGCAAACGATACAGGGACGGGAACACTGAAGCTTTCTTT. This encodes CASSKRYRDGNTEAFF.

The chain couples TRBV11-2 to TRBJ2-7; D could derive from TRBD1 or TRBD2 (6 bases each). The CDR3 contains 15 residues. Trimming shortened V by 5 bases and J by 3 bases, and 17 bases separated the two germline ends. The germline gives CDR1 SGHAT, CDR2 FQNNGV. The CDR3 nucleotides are TGTGCCAGCAGCCCCAGGGGAGGTGACTTCTACGAGCAGTACTTC. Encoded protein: CASSPRGGDFYEQYF. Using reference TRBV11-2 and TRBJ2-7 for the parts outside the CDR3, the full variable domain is EAGVAQSPRYKIIEKRQSVAFWCNPISGHATLYWYQQILGQGPKLLIQFQNNGVVDDSQLPKDRFSAERLKGVDSTLKIQPAKLEDSAVYLCASSPRGGDFYEQYFGPGTRLTVT.

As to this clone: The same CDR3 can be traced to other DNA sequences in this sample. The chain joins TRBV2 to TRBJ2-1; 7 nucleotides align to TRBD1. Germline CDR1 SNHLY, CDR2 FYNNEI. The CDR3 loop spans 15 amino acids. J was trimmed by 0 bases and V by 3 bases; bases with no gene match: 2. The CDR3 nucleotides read TGTGCCAGCAGTGAGGACAGGTCCTCCTACAATGAGCAGTTCTTC. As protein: CASSEDRSSYNEQFF.

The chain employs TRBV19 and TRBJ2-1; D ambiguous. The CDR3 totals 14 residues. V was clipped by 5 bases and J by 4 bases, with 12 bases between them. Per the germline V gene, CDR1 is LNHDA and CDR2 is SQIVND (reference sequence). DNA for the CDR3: TGTGCCAGTAGTCCGCGAGGTTATTACAATGAGCAGTTCTTC. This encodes CASSPRGYYNEQFF.

CDR3 nucleotides: TGTGCCAGCAGTGATTGGGCGGCGGGGGAGCAGTACTTC. It encodes CASSDWAAGEQYF. The chain is built from TRBV6-1 and TRBJ2-7; a weak D match, TRBD2 (6 bases). The V gene's germline CDR1 is MNHNS and CDR2 SASEGT. CDR3 length: 13 amino acids. With 3 bases removed from V and 7 bases from J, the gap between germline ends came to 13 bases.